These 25 T cell receptor beta chains were all obtained from the same sample, sequenced in a study of human T cells and chemical hapten exposure. TCRdb passed the RACE reads through MiXCR, listing each CDR3 protein once. Among 180,000 or so distinct CDR3 sequences listed, approximately 20% were seen once. The time point was: patch test 1, 2 weeks after DPC sensitization. Treatment described: therapeutic diphenylcyclopropenone sensitization with weekly scalp DPC. Specimen: whole blood, collected in connection with sensitization to the hapten diphenylcyclopropenone (DPC). The receptor set was obtained from a woman between 45 and 60 years old with alopecia areata. Some clones in this sample may be carry-over from other donors' samples.

This clonotype has only a few counts. CDR3 DNA: TGTGCCAGCAGTCCGGACAGAAATCAGCCCCAGCATTTT. It yields the protein CASSPDRNQPQHF. The genes are TRBV6-5 and TRBJ1-5; possibly TRBD1 for D (6 bases). V was clipped by 5 bases and J by 4 bases, with 9 bases between them. The CDR3 has 13 amino acids. CDR1 is MNHEY and CDR2 is SVGAGI in the germline V gene.

The chain joins TRBV24-1 to TRBJ2-4; perhaps TRBD2 as D (6 bases). This CDR3 comprises 16 residues. V lost 10 bases and J lost 9, with 27 bases in between. Germline CDR1 reads KGHDR; CDR2 reads SFDVKD. CDR3 sequence (DNA): TGTGCCACGAACCGGACTGGTGACGTCACACTAGCCATTCAGTACTTC. The encoded protein is CATNRTGDVTLAIQYF.

The chain couples TRBV5-1 to TRBJ2-2; no reliable D call. V lost 4 bases, J lost 4 bases, and 11 bases lay in between. Germline loops: CDR1 SGHRS, CDR2 YFSETQ. The CDR3 is 14 residues long. Here the CDR3 reads CASSRAAITGELFF. The CDR3, as DNA: TGCGCCAGCAGCAGGGCGGCGATCACCGGGGAGCTGTTTTTT.

V and J are TRBV5-6 and TRBJ2-3, with 7 positions matching TRBD2. In germline, CDR1 is SGHDT, CDR2 YYEEEE. V shed 7 bases, J shed 3 bases, and the junction held 11 bases outside the gene matches. This CDR3 is built from 15 residues. CDR3 residues: CASLRDGGSTDTQYF. CDR3 DNA: TGTGCCAGCCTGCGGGATGGCGGGAGTACAGATACGCAGTATTTT.

The chain is built from TRBV12-3 or TRBV12-4 and TRBJ2-3, with D perhaps being TRBD1 or TRBD2 (5 bases each). The germline V and J ends were trimmed by 9 bases and 5 bases, with 21 bases remaining between them. The CDR3 covers 15 residues. The CDR3 loop reads CASRIGIGAEDTQYF. In DNA, the CDR3 is TGTGCCAGTCGGATAGGGATCGGGGCTGAAGATACGCAGTATTTT.

The CDR3 bases are TGTGCCAGCAGTTCCAGCTCCTATAATTCACCCCTCCACTTT. It codes for CASSSSSYNSPLHF. This chain joins TRBV6-5 and TRBJ1-6; D is unclear. This CDR3 comprises 14 residues. The V gene lost 4 bases and the J gene lost 0 bases, with 4 bases spanning the gap. Germline-derived CDR1 and CDR2 are MNHEY and SVGAGI.

This chain joins TRBV5-1 and TRBJ2-3, with 8 bases aligning to TRBD1. Per germline, CDR1 SGHRS and CDR2 YFSETQ. V was clipped by 4 bases and J by 6 bases; unmatched bases: 7. The CDR3 contains 14 residues. This CDR3 reads CASSPGQDWDTQYF. Here the CDR3 DNA reads TGCGCCAGCAGCCCGGGACAGGATTGGGATACGCAGTATTTT.

This clonotype occurred a few times. The chain uses TRBV28 and TRBJ1-2; 8 bases fit TRBD1. Per the germline V gene, CDR1 is MDHEN and CDR2 is SYDVKM. The CDR3 runs 14 residues. Germline trimming cut 5 bases from V and 4 bases from J; bases unmatched to any gene: 6. Written as DNA, the CDR3 is TGTGCCAGCAGTCAGGGGGCGCAGTCCTATGGCTACACCTTC. Translating it yields CASSQGAQSYGYTF.

This chain links TRBV6-5 with TRBJ1-1; tentatively, D is TRBD1 (6 bases). V dropped 6 bases and J dropped 7 bases, with 18 bases sitting between them. Germline lookup yields CDR1 MNHEY and CDR2 SVGAGI. The CDR3 runs 14 residues. The CDR3 coding sequence is TGTGCCAGCAGAAACAGGGAAGGGTACGATGAAGCTTTCTTT. Translating gives CASRNREGYDEAFF.

The rearrangement links TRBV19 to TRBJ1-1; no clear D. The CDR3 has 13 residues. Per germline, CDR1 LNHDA and CDR2 SQIVND (reference sequence). V was trimmed by 3 bases and J by 4 bases, leaving 9 bases between them. The CDR3, as DNA: TGTGCCAGTAGTATTGACCGTATCACTGAAGCTTTCTTT. Its translation: CASSIDRITEAFF.

The chain uses TRBV12-3 or TRBV12-4 and TRBJ2-7, with D uncertain. V was pared by 6 bases and J by 3 bases, with 12 bases between. CDR3 size: 13 residues. The chain's CDR3 is CASSPDQNYEQYF. In DNA, the CDR3 is TGTGCCAGCAGCCCAGACCAGAACTACGAGCAGTACTTC.

This chain joins TRBV7-8 and TRBJ2-3; D is unresolved. The germline gives CDR1 SGHVS, CDR2 FQNEAQ. The CDR3 extends over 12 amino acids. Between the trimmed V and J ends, which lost 5 bases and 9 bases, there was a span of 12 bases. CDR3 in amino acids: CASSPTERTQYF. The DNA for the CDR3 is TGTGCCAGCAGCCCTACCGAAAGAACGCAGTATTTT.

A few counts support this clonotype. The chain is built from TRBV5-1 and TRBJ2-1; 11 positions match TRBD2. From germline, CDR1 is SGHRS and CDR2 YFSETQ. J lost 5 bases, V lost 3 bases, and 4 bases had no gene match. The CDR3 has 15 residues. The CDR3 DNA reads TGCGCCAGCAGCTCGACTAGCGGGGTTAACAATGAGCAGTTCTTC. This sequence encodes CASSSTSGVNNEQFF.

This chain links TRBV27 with TRBJ1-1; D is uncertain. Deletions cut 8 bases from V and 1 base from J, with 14 bases between. Germline CDR1 reads MNHEY; CDR2 reads SMNVEV (reference sequence). The CDR3 is 14 amino acids. As DNA, the CDR3 is TGTGCCAGCTCCGGGGTGGTGCGGAACACTGAAGCTTTCTTT. Encoded protein: CASSGVVRNTEAFF.

This clonotype was counted between two and nine times. This sequence joins TRBV20-1 and TRBJ2-1, with 12 bases aligning to TRBD1. The V segment lost 0 bases and the J segment 9 bases; nucleotides outside the gene matches: 6. Germline V gene sequence: CDR1 DFQATT, CDR2 SNEGSKA (reference sequence). The CDR3 extends over 15 amino acids. The DNA for the CDR3 is TGCAGTGCTAGAGATCGGGGGACAGGGGGCCTTGAGCAGTTCTTC. It codes for CSARDRGTGGLEQFF.

This clonotype was seen ten or more times. This chain uses TRBV5-1 with TRBJ2-2; no clear D. Trimming took 3 bases from V and 3 from J, leaving 9 bases between them. The CDR3 contains 14 residues. From germline, CDR1 is SGHRS and CDR2 YFSETQ. The CDR3 here is CASSSYTDTGELFF. In DNA form, the CDR3 reads TGCGCCAGCAGCTCCTACACGGACACCGGGGAGCTGTTTTTT.

This clonotype was counted only a few times. Here the CDR3 reads CSASAAGGPDTQYF. DNA of the CDR3: TGCAGTGCTAGCGCGGCCGGGGGACCAGATACGCAGTATTTT. The rearrangement joins TRBV20-1 to TRBJ2-3; D is perhaps TRBD2 (6 bases). This CDR3 has 14 residues. V was shortened by 3 bases and J by 4 bases, with 14 bases between the two germline ends. Germline assignment: CDR1 DFQATT and CDR2 SNEGSKA (reference sequence).

The CDR3 spells CATSGGTYEQYF. CDR3 sequence (DNA): TGTGCCACCTCCGGCGGTACCTACGAGCAGTACTTC. The V call is TRBV6-6, the J call TRBJ2-7; no definite D call. Germline CDR1 and CDR2: MNHNY and SVGAGI (reference sequence). Trimming took 10 bases from V and 2 from J, leaving 12 bases between them. CDR3 length: 12 amino acids.

The rearrangement joins TRBV7-9 to TRBJ2-7; perhaps TRBD1 as D (6 bases). V lost 5 bases to trimming and J lost 7 bases, with 24 bases between them. Germline CDR1 reads SEHNR; CDR2 reads FQNEAQ (reference sequence). CDR3 length: 16 amino acids. CDR3 residues: CASSGNGSFHQGEQYF. The CDR3 coding sequence is TGTGCCAGCAGCGGGAATGGGTCGTTTCATCAGGGGGAGCAGTACTTC.

This clonotype was detected a few times. The CDR3 DNA reads TGTGCCAGCAGTTACGGGACAATTACTGAAGCTTTCTTT. This codes for CASSYGTITEAFF. The chain combines TRBV6-5 with TRBJ1-1; tentatively, D is TRBD1 (6 bases). Germline CDR1 MNHEY, CDR2 SVGAGI. The V gene lost 2 bases and the J gene lost 5 bases, with 9 bases spanning the gap. CDR3 length: 13 amino acids.

This clonotype has just a few counts. The chain recombines TRBV5-6 with TRBJ1-1; 7 bases line up with TRBD1. Germline CDR1 SGHDT, CDR2 YYEEEE. This CDR3 has 16 residues. With 3 bases clipped from V and 2 bases from J, the junction kept 10 bases outside the gene matches. Here the CDR3 reads CASSWAGGVGNTEAFF. The CDR3 region has the DNA TGTGCCAGCAGCTGGGCAGGGGGGGTAGGTAACACTGAAGCTTTCTTT.

The gene calls are TRBV3-1 and TRBJ2-3; D remains ambiguous. The CDR3 runs 14 residues. The germline CDR1 and CDR2 sequences are LGHDT and YNNKEL (reference sequence). V was shortened by 0 bases and J by 7 bases, with 11 bases between the two germline ends. The CDR3 nucleotides read TGTGCCAGCAGCCAAGATCCCTCTTTTAATACGCAGTATTTT. This sequence encodes CASSQDPSFNTQYF.

This chain links TRBV12-3 or TRBV12-4 with TRBJ2-7, with D possibly matching TRBD1 (6 bases). Between the trimmed V and J ends, which lost 1 base and 2 bases, there was a span of 12 bases. There are 15 residues in the CDR3. CDR3 residues: CASSLGLDSPYEQYF. The CDR3 DNA follows: TGTGCCAGCAGTTTAGGGTTGGACAGCCCCTACGAGCAGTACTTC.

The J gene is TRBJ2-3, the V gene TRBV20-1; TRBD2 is a possible D gene (5 bases). Germline CDR1 reads DFQATT; CDR2 reads SNEGSKA (reference sequence). V was pared by 6 bases and J by 0 bases, with 16 bases between. The CDR3 has 15 amino acids. The CDR3 coding sequence is TGCAGTGCCTATGACTTGACTACTAGCACAGATACGCAGTATTTT. It is translated as CSAYDLTTSTDTQYF.

The CDR3 here is CSAWGVFRGNSPLHF. The CDR3 DNA reads TGCAGTGCGTGGGGGGTGTTCAGGGGTAATTCACCCCTCCACTTT. V and J are TRBV20-1 and TRBJ1-6; D is possibly TRBD1 (6 bases). Germline V CDR1 and CDR2: DFQATT, SNEGSKA (reference sequence). The CDR3 consists of 15 residues. Trimming stripped 6 bases from V and 6 bases from J, with 18 bases between.